What follows is one T cell receptor beta chain and its context. The target antigen is unknown. The data stem from a study of persistence of HIV-infected CD4 T cells. Study results and limitations: Antigen-responding cells were enriched for degenerate expanded CDR3beta sequences. Proviral oligoclonality tracked with TCR oligoclonality within the same sorted cells.

This was the immunoSEQ version 4 assay in survey mode. Each sample used up to 1 ug genomic DNA diluted to 10 ng/uL. Repertoires were generated with immunoSEQ multiplex PCR, while TCRdb's copy carries only in-frame clones and drops some. The data show 30,000 to 45,000 clones, approximately 78% seen once. The stimulus was an HIV-1 Gag 15-mer peptide pool, 0.8 to 1 ug/peptide/mL. CD40L-negative CD69-negative CD45RO-high memory CD4+ T cells were sorted as populations depleted of antigen-responding cells. Before stimulation, PBMCs underwent CD8+ T cell depletion. CDR3 length: 13 residues. The V and J ends lost 0 bases and 3 bases respectively, with 6 bases between them. Germline assignment: CDR1 SGHTA and CDR2 FQGTGA.

This clonotype was obtained from an adult with HIV. The donor label of this sample is uncertain. V and J are TRBV7-3 and TRBJ2-7; D is undetermined. Sequenced here: cultured CD4+ T cells from PBMCs, sampled from a patient who received antiretroviral therapy. The CDR3 region is CASSLTPFYEQYF. CDR3 DNA: TGTGCCAGCAGCTTAACGCCCTTCTACGAGCAGTACTTC. Together with reference TRBV7-3 and TRBJ2-7, the CDR3 gives the full variable domain: GAGVSQTPSNKVTEKGKYVELRCDPISGHTALYWYRQSLGQGPEFLIYFQGTGAADDSGLPNDRFFAVRPEGSVSTLKIQRTERGDSAVYLCASSLTPFYEQYFGPGTRLTVT.